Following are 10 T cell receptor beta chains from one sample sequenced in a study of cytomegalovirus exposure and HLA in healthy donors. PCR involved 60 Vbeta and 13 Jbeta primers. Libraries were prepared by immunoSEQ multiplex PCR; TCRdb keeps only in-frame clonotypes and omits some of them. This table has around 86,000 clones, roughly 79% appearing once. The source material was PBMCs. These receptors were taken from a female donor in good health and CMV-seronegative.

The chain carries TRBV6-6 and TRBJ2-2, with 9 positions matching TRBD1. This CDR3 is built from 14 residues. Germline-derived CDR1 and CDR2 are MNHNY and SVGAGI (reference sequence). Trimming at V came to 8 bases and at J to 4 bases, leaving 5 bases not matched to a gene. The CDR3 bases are TGTGCCAGCCGGGACAGGGACGTCACCGGGGAGCTGTTTTTT. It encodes CASRDRDVTGELFF.

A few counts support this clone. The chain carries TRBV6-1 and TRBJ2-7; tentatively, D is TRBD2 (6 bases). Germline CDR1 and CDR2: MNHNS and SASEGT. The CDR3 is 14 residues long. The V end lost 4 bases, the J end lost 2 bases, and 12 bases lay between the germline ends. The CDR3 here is CASSGRGLAYEQYF. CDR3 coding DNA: TGTGCCAGCAGTGGCCGGGGACTGGCCTACGAGCAGTACTTC.

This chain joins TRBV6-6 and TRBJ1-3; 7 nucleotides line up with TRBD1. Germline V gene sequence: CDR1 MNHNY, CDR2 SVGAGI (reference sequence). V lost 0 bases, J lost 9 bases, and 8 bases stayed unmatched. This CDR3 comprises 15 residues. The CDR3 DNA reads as TGTGCCAGCAGTTACTCTAACAGGGGAAGTGGCACCATATATTTT. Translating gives CASSYSNRGSGTIYF.

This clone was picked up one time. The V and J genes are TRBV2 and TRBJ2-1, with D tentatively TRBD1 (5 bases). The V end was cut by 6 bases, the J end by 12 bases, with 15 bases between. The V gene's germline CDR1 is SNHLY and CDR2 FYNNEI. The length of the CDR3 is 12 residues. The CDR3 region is CASSDQGWGQFF. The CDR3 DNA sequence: TGTGCCAGCAGCGATCAGGGTTGGGGGCAGTTCTTC.

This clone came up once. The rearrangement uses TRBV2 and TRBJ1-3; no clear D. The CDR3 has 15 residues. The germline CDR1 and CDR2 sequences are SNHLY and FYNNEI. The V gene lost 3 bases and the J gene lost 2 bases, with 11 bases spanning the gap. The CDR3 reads CASSDFWSAGNTIYF. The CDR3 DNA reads TGTGCCAGCAGTGATTTTTGGTCGGCTGGAAACACCATATATTTT.

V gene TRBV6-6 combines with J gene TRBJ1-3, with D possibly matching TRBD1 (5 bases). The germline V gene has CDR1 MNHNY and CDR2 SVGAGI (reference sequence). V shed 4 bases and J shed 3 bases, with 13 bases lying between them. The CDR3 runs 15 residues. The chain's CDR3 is CASSSPQGLGNTIYF. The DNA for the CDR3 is TGTGCCAGCAGTTCCCCCCAGGGCCTTGGAAACACCATATATTTT.

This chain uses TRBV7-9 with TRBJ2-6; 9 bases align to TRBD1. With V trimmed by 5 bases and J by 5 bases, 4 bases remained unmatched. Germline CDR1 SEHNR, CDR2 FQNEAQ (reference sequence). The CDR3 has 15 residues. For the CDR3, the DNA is TGTGCCAGCAGCCTGACAGGGGGGAGGGCCAACGTCCTGACTTTC. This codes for CASSLTGGRANVLTF.

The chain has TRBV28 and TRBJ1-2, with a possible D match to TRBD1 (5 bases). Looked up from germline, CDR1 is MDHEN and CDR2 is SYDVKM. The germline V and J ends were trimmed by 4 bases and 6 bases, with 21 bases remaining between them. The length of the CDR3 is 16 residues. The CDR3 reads CASSSHSATAPNGYTF. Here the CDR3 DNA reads TGTGCCAGCAGTTCCCACAGCGCGACAGCACCCAATGGCTACACCTTC.

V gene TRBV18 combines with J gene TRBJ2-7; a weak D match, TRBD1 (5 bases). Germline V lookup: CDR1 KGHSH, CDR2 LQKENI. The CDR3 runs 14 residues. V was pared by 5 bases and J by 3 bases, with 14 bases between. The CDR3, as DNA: TGTGCCAGCTCAAGGGGCATCCCGCACTACGAGCAGTACTTC. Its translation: CASSRGIPHYEQYF.

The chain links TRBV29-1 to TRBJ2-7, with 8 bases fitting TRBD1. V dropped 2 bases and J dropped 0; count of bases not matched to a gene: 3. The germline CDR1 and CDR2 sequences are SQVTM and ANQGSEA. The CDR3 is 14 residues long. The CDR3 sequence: CSVELQGVSYEQYF. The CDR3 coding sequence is TGCAGCGTTGAACTACAGGGGGTCTCCTACGAGCAGTACTTC.